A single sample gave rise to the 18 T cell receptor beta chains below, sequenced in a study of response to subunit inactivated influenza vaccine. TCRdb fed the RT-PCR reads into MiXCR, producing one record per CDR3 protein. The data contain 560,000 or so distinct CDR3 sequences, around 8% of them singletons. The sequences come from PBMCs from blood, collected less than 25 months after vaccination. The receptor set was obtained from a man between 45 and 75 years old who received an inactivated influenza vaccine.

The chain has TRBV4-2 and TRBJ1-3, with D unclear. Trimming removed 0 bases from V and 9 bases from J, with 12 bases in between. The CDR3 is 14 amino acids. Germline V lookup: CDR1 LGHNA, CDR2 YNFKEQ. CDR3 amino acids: CASSQDRRESTIYF. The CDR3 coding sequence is TGTGCCAGCAGCCAAGATAGGCGGGAGAGCACCATATATTTT.

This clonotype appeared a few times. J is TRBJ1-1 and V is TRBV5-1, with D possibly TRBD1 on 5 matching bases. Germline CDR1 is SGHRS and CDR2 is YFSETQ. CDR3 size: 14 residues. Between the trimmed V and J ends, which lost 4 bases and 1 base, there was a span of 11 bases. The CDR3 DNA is TGCGCCAGCAGCACGGGTGACAGGAACACTGAAGCTTTCTTT. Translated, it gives CASSTGDRNTEAFF.

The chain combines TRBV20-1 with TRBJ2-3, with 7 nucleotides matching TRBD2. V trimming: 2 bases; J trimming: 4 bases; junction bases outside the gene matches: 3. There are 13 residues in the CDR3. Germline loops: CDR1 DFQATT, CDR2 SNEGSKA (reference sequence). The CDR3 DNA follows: TGCAGTGCTAGAACTAGCGTCCCAGATACGCAGTATTTT. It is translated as CSARTSVPDTQYF.

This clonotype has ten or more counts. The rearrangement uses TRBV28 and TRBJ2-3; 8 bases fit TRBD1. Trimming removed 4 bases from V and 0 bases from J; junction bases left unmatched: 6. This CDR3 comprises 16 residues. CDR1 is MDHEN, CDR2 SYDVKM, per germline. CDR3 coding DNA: TGTGCCAGCAGTTCTTGGACAGGGTCTAGCACAGATACGCAGTATTTT. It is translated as CASSSWTGSSTDTQYF.

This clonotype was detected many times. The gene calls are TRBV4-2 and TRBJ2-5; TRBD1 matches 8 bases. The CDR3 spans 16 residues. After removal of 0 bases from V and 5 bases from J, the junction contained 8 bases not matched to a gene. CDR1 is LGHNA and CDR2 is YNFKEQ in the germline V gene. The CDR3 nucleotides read TGTGCCAGCAGCCAAGAAGGAGGGACAGGAGGGGAGACCCAGTACTTC. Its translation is CASSQEGGTGGETQYF.

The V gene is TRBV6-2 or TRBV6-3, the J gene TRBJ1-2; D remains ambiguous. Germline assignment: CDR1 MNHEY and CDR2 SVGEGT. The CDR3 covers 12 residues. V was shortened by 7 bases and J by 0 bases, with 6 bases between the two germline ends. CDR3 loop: CASKSSNYGYTF. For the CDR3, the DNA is TGTGCCAGCAAGTCATCTAACTATGGCTACACCTTC.

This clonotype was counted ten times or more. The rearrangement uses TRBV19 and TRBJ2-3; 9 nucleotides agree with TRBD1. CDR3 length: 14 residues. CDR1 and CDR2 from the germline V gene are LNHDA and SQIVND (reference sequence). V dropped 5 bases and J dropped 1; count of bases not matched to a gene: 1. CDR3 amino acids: CASSYRGRTDTQYF. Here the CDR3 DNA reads TGTGCCAGTAGTTACAGGGGGCGCACAGATACGCAGTATTTT.

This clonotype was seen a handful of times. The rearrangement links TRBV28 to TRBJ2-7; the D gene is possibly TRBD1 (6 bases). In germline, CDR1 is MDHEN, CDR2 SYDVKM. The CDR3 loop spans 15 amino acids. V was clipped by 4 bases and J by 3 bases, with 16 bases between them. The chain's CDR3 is CASSSDPGHYYEQYF. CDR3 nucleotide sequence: TGTGCCAGCAGTTCAGATCCGGGACACTACTACGAGCAGTACTTC.

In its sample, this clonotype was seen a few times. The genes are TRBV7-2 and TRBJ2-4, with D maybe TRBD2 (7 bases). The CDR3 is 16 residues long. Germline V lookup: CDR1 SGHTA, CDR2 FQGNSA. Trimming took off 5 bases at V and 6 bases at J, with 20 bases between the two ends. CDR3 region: CASSPGGGRILNIQYF. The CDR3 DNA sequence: TGTGCCAGCAGCCCTGGGGGGGGCAGGATATTAAACATTCAGTACTTC.

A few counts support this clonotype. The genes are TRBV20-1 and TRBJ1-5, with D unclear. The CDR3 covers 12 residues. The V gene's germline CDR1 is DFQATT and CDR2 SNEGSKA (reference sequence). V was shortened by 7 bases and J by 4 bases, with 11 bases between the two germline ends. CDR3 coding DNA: TGCAGTGGGAAGTCCGTTAATCAGCCCCAGCATTTT. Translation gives CSGKSVNQPQHF.

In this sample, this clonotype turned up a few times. Written as DNA, the CDR3 is TGTGCCAGCAGCTTAAGCGGATCCAACACAGATACGCAGTATTTT. Residues: CASSLSGSNTDTQYF. The V call is TRBV7-9, the J call TRBJ2-3; possible D gene TRBD2, 5 bases. In germline, CDR1 is SEHNR, CDR2 FQNEAQ (reference sequence). Trimming took 2 bases from V and 2 from J, leaving 11 bases between them. CDR3 size: 15 residues.

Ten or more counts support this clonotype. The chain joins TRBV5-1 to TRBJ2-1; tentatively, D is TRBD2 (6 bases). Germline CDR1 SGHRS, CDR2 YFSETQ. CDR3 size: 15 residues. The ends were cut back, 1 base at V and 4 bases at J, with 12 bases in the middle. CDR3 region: CASSLTGEMYNEQFF. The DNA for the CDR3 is TGCGCCAGCAGCTTGACGGGAGAGATGTACAATGAGCAGTTCTTC.

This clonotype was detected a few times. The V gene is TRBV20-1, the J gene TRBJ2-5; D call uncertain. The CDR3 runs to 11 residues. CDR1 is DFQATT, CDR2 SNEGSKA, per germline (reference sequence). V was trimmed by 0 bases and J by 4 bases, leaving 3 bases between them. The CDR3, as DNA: TGCAGTGCTAGAGATCGAGAGACCCAGTACTTC. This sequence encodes CSARDRETQYF.

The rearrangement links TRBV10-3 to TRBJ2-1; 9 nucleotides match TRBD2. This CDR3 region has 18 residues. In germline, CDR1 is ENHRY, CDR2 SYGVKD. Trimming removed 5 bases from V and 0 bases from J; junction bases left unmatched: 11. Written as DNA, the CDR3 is TGTGCCATCAGTTCAACCCGACTAGCGGAAGGCTCCTACAATGAGCAGTTCTTC. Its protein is CAISSTRLAEGSYNEQFF.

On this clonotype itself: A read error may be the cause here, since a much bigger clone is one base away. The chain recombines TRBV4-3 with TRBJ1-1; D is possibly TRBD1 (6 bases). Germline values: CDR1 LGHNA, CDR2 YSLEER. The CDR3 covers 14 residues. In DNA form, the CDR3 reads TGCGCCCGCAGCCAAGAACAGGGCGGCACTGAAGCTTTCTTT. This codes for CARSQEQGGTEAFF.

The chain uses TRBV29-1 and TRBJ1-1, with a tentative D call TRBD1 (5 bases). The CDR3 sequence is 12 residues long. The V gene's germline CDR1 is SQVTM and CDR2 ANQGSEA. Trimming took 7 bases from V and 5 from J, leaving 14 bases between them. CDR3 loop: CSATGLTTEAFF. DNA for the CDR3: TGCAGCGCCACGGGACTAACGACTGAAGCTTTCTTT.

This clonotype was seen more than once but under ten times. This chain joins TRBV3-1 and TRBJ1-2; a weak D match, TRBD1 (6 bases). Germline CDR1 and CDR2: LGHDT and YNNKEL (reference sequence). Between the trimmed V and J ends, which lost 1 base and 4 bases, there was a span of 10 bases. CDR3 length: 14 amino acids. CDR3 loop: CASSQGQGIYGYTF. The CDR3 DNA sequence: TGTGCCAGCAGCCAAGGGCAGGGGATCTATGGCTACACCTTC.

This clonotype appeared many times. CDR3 amino acids: CSVEAGNSYEQYF. The CDR3 nucleotides read TGCAGCGTTGAAGCAGGGAACAGCTACGAGCAGTACTTC. The J gene is TRBJ2-7, the V gene TRBV29-1; possibly TRBD1 for D (5 bases). Germline CDR1 is SQVTM and CDR2 is ANQGSEA. The V gene lost 1 base and the J gene lost 3 bases, with 10 bases spanning the gap. CDR3 size: 13 residues.